This entry features one TCR beta chain sequence. It was with a sample-barcoded 5' primer and a J-beta primer mix that a second PCR of roughly 7 to 12 cycles was run. TCRdb independently ran MiXCR on the 5' RACE reads; one entry per CDR3 protein. The sample includes about 1.1 million distinct CDR3 sequences, more than 30% of them seen just once. Per the germline V gene, CDR1 is SEHNR and CDR2 is FQNEAQ (reference sequence). This CDR3 is built from 16 residues. The junction had 7 bases not matched to a gene; V was cut back by 0 bases and J by 6 bases. These data come from a study of blood T cells in healthy people across ages. Drawn from each donor were approximately 10 milliliters of peripheral blood. They isolated at least 6.5 million PBMCs from each sample. Samples each had at least 5 micrograms of total RNA extracted.

The specimen was blood. The chain couples TRBV7-9 to TRBJ1-5; 8 bases are shared with TRBD1. This clonotype was obtained from a man aged 18 to 29 in good health. This chain's CDR3 is CASSLAQGALGQPQHF. The CDR3, as DNA: TGTGCCAGCAGCTTAGCGCAGGGGGCGTTGGGTCAGCCCCAGCATTTT.